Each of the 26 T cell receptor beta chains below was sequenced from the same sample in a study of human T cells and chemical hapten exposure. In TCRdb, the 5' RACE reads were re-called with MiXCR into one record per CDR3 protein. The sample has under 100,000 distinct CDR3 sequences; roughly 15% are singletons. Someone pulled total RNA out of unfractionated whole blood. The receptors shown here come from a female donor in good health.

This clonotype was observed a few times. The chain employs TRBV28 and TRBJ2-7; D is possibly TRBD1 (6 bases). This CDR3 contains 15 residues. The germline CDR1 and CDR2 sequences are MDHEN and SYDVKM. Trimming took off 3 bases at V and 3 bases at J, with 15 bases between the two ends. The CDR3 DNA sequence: TGTGCCAGCAGTTTCCCGTCCCGGGACATCTACGAGCAGTACTTC. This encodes CASSFPSRDIYEQYF.

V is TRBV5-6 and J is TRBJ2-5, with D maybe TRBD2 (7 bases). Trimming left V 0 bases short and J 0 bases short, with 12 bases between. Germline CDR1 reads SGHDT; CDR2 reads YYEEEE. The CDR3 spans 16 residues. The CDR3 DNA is TGTGCCAGCAGCTTGGGGGGGGGGGCTAACCAAGAGACCCAGTACTTC. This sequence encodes CASSLGGGANQETQYF.

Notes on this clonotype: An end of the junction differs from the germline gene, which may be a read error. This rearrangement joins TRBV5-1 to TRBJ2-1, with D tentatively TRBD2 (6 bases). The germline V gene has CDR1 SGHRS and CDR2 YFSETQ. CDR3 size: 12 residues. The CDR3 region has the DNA TGCGCCAGCAGCTTGGGGGGGGACTTCTGGCTCTTC. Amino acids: CASSLGGDFWLF.

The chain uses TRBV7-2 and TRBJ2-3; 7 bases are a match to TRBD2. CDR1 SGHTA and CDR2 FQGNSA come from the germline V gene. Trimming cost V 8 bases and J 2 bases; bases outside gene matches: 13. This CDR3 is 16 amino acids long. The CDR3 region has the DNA TGTGCCAGCGGGCTGGGGGGGATAGGGCTCACAGATACGCAGTATTTT. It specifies CASGLGGIGLTDTQYF.

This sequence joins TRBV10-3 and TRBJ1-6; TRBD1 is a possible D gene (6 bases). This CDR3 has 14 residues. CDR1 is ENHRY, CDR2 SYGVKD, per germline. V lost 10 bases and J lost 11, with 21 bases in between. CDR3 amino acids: CASRDTTRGTPLHF. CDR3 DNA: TGTGCCAGCCGGGACACAACGCGCGGGACACCCCTCCACTTT.

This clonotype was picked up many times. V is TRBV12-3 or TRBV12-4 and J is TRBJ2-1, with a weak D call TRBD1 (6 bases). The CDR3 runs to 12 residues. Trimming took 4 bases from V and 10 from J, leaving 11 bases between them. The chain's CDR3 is CASSSDRGEQFF. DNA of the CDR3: TGTGCCAGCAGTTCGGATAGGGGGGAGCAGTTCTTC.

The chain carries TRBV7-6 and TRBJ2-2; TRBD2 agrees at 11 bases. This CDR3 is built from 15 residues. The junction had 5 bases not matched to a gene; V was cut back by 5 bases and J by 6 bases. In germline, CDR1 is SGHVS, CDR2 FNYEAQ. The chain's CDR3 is CASSPSGGPPGELFF. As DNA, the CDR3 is TGTGCCAGCAGCCCTAGCGGGGGGCCCCCCGGGGAGCTGTTTTTT.

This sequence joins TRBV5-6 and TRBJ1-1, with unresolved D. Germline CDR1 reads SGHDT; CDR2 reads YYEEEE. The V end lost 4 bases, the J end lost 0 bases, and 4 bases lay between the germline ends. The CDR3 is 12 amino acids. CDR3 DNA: TGTGCCAGCAGCAGAATGAACACTGAAGCTTTCTTT. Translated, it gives CASSRMNTEAFF.

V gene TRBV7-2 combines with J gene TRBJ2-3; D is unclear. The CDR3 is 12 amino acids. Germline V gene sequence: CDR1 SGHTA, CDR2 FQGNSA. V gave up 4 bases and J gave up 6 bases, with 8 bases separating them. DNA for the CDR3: TGTGCCAGCAGCTCTTCTGATGATACGCAGTATTTT. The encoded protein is CASSSSDDTQYF.

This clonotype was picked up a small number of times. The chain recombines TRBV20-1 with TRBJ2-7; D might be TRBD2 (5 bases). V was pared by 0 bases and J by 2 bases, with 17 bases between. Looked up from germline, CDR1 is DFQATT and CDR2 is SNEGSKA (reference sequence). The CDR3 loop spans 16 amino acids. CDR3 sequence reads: CSAREPRSGRAYEQYF. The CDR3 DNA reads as TGCAGTGCTAGAGAGCCCCGGAGCGGTCGTGCCTACGAGCAGTACTTC.

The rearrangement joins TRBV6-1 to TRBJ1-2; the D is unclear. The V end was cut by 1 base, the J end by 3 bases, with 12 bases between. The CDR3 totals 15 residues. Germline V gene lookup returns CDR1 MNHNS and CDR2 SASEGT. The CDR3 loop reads CASSEEFRQDYGYTF. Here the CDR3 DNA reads TGTGCCAGCAGTGAAGAATTTCGCCAGGACTATGGCTACACCTTC.

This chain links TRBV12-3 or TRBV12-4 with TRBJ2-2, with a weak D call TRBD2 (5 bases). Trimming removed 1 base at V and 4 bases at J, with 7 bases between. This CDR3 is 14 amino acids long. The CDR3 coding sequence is TGTGCCAGCAGTTTAGTAGCGATCACCGGGGAGCTGTTTTTT. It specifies CASSLVAITGELFF.

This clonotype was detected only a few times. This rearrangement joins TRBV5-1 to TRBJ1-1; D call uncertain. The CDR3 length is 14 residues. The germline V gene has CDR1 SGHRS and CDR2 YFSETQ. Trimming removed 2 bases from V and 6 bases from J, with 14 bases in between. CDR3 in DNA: TGCGCCAGCAGCTTTGGACCCCCCGGGGCTGAAGCTTTCTTT. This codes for CASSFGPPGAEAFF. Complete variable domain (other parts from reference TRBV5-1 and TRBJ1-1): KAGVTQTPRYLIKTRGQQVTLSCSPISGHRSVSWYQQTPGQGLQFLFEYFSETQRNKGNFPGRFSGRQFSNSRSEMNVSTLELGDSALYLCASSFGPPGAEAFFGQGTRLTVV.

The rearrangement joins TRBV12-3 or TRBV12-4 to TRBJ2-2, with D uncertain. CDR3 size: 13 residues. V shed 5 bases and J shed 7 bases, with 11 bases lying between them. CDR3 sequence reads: CASSPFSSGELFF. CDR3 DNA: TGTGCCAGCAGTCCCTTTAGTAGCGGGGAGCTGTTTTTT.

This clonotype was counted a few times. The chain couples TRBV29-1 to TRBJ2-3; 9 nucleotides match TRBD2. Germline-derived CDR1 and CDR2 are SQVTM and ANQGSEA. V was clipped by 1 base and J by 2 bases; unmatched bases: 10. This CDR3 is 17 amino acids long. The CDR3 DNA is TGCAGCGTTGAAGGAGGGATGCTAGCGGGGAACACAGATACGCAGTATTTT. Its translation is CSVEGGMLAGNTDTQYF.

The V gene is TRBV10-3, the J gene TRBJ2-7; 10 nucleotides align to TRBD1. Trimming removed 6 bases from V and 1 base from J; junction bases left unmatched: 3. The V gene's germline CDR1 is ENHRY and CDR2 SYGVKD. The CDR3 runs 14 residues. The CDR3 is CAIRRTGGSYEQYF. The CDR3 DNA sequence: TGTGCCATCAGACGGACAGGGGGGTCCTACGAGCAGTACTTC.

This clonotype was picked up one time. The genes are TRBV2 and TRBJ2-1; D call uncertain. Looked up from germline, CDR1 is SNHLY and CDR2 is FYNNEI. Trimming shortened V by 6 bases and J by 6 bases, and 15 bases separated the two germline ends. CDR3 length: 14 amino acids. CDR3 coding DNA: TGTGCCAGCAGAAGACGGCTATCTCGCAATGAGCAGTTCTTC. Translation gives CASRRRLSRNEQFF.

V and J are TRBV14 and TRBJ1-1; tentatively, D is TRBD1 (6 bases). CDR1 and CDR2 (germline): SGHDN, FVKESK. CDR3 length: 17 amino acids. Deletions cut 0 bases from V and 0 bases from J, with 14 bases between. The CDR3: CASSQDLGAYLNTEAFF. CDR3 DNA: TGTGCCAGCAGCCAAGATCTGGGGGCCTATTTGAACACTGAAGCTTTCTTT. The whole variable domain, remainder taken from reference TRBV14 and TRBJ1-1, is EAGVTQFPSHSVIEKGQTVTLRCDPISGHDNLYWYRRVMGKEIKFLLHFVKESKQDESGMPNNRFLAERTGGTYSTLKVQPAELEDSGVYFCASSQDLGAYLNTEAFFGQGTRLTVV.

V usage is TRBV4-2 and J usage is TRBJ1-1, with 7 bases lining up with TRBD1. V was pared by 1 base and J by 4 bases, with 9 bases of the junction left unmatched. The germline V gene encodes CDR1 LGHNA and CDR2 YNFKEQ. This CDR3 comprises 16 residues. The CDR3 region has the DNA TGTGCCAGCAGCCAAGCTTTGTACAGGGGACCCACTGAAGCTTTCTTT. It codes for CASSQALYRGPTEAFF.

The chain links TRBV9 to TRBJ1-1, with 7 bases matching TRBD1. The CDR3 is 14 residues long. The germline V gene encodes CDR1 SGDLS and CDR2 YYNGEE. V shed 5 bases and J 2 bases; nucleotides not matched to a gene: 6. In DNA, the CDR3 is TGTGCCAGCAGGGCCGGGACAGCCAACACTGAAGCTTTCTTT. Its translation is CASRAGTANTEAFF. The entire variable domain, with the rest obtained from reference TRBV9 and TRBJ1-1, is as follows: DSGVTQTPKHLITATGQRVTLRCSPRSGDLSVYWYQQSLDQGLQFLIQYYNGEERAKGNILERFSAQQFPDLHSELNLSSLELGDSALYFCASRAGTANTEAFFGQGTRLTVV.

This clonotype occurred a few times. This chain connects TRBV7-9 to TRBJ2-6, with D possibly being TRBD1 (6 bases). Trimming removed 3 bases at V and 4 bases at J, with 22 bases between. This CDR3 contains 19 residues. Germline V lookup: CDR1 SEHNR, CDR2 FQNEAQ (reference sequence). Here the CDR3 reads CASSFRALTGQAGANVLTF. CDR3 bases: TGTGCCAGCAGCTTTCGAGCTCTTACAGGGCAGGCAGGGGCCAACGTCCTGACTTTC.

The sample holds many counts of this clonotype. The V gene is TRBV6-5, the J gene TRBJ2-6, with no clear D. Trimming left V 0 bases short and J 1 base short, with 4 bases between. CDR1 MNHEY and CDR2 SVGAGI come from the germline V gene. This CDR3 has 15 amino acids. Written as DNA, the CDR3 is TGTGCCAGCAGTTACTCAGGGTCTGGGGCCAACGTCCTGACTTTC. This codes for CASSYSGSGANVLTF.

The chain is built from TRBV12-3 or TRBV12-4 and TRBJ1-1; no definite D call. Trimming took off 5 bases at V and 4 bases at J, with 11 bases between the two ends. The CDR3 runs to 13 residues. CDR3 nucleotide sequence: TGTGCCAGCAGTCTCCCAGTTTTCACTGAAGCTTTCTTT. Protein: CASSLPVFTEAFF.

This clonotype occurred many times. The CDR3 coding sequence is TGTGCCAGCAGCACGTTTACAGGACAAGAGACCCAGTACTTC. This encodes CASSTFTGQETQYF. The J gene is TRBJ2-5, the V gene TRBV5-5; D may be TRBD1 (5 bases). Trimming took 4 bases from V and 2 from J, leaving 12 bases between them. Germline-derived CDR1 and CDR2 are SGHKS and YYEKEE (reference sequence). This CDR3 region has 14 residues.

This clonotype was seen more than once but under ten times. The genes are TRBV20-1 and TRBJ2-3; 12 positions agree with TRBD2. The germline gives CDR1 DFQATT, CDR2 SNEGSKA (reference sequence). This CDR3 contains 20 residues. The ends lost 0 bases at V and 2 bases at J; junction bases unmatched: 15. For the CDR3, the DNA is TGCAGTGCTAGAGATTGGGAAGGACTAGCGGGATCCCAAGTCACAGATACGCAGTATTTT. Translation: CSARDWEGLAGSQVTDTQYF.

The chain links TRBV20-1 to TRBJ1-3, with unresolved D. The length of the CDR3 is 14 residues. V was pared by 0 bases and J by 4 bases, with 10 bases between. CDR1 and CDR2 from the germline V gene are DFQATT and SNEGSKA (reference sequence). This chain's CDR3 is CSARDGTAGNTIYF. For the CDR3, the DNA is TGCAGTGCTAGAGATGGAACTGCCGGAAACACCATATATTTT.